Each of the 27 T cell receptor beta chains below was sequenced from the same sample in a study of cytomegalovirus exposure and HLA in healthy donors. The PCR contained 60 Vbeta and 13 Jbeta primers. The data were produced by immunoSEQ multiplex PCR, yet TCRdb's version contains in-frame clones alone and is incomplete. Of tens of thousands of clones listed, approximately 84% are singletons. The sample taken for sequencing was PBMCs. Receptors were obtained from a man in his late teens or twenties in good health and CMV-seronegative.

This chain connects TRBV6-1 to TRBJ2-5; 7 nucleotides line up with TRBD2. CDR3 length: 15 residues. The V segment lost 8 bases and the J segment 2 bases; nucleotides outside the gene matches: 11. CDR1 is MNHNS, CDR2 SASEGT, per germline. The CDR3 DNA reads TGTGCCAGCGGGCGAAAACTAGCGAGGCAAGAGACCCAGTACTTC. Translation gives CASGRKLARQETQYF.

The genes are TRBV4-3 and TRBJ1-1; 7 bases map to TRBD1. The J segment lost 0 bases and the V segment lost 1 base, leaving 5 bases of the junction unmatched. This CDR3 has 16 amino acids. Germline V lookup: CDR1 LGHNA, CDR2 YSLEER. The CDR3 here is CASSQGQGRMNTEAFF. CDR3 sequence (DNA): TGCGCCAGCAGCCAAGGACAGGGTCGCATGAACACTGAAGCTTTCTTT.

The rearrangement links TRBV30 to TRBJ1-5, with D possibly matching TRBD1 (5 bases). V was shortened by 2 bases and J by 0 bases, with 17 bases between the two germline ends. The germline gives CDR1 GTSNPN, CDR2 SVGIG (reference sequence). CDR3 size: 17 residues. The CDR3 is CAWSRRGGRYSNQPQHF. The CDR3 DNA reads as TGTGCCTGGAGTCGCCGCGGGGGTAGGTATAGCAATCAGCCCCAGCATTTT.

V gene TRBV29-1 combines with J gene TRBJ1-1, with a tentative D call TRBD1 (5 bases). With 4 bases removed from V and 4 bases from J, the gap between germline ends came to 22 bases. This CDR3 has 16 residues. Germline V gene data show CDR1 as SQVTM and CDR2 as ANQGSEA. CDR3 coding DNA: TGCAGCGTTGTGAAGGGAGGGGAGAGTGAGGGCACTGAAGCTTTCTTT. This codes for CSVVKGGESEGTEAFF.

The rearrangement joins TRBV28 to TRBJ2-7; TRBD2 matches 10 bases. The CDR3 extends over 15 amino acids. Trimming at V came to 7 bases and at J to 4 bases, leaving 10 bases not matched to a gene. Germline V CDR1 and CDR2: MDHEN, SYDVKM. Written as DNA, the CDR3 is TGTGCCAGCACCTCCGGACTAGCGGACCTGTACGAGCAGTACTTC. Amino acids: CASTSGLADLYEQYF.

The chain links TRBV15 to TRBJ1-5; TRBD1 matches at 8 bases. Trimming removed 2 bases from V and 3 bases from J; junction bases left unmatched: 6. The CDR3 has 16 amino acids. Germline V gene lookup returns CDR1 LNHNV and CDR2 YYDKDF (reference sequence). The chain's CDR3 is CATSRRTGYANQPQHF. In DNA form, the CDR3 reads TGTGCCACCAGCAGACGGACAGGGTATGCCAATCAGCCCCAGCATTTT.

The chain recombines TRBV6-1 with TRBJ1-6; no clear D. Trimming took off 7 bases at V and 0 bases at J, with 4 bases between the two ends. Germline V gene sequence: CDR1 MNHNS, CDR2 SASEGT. The CDR3 has 13 amino acids. CDR3 in amino acids: CASKSSYNSPLHF. CDR3 in DNA: TGTGCCAGCAAGAGCTCCTATAATTCACCCCTCCACTTT.

The J gene is TRBJ2-2, the V gene TRBV27; 8 bases are a match to TRBD1. V shed 5 bases, J shed 7 bases, and the junction held 6 bases outside the gene matches. Per the germline V gene, CDR1 is MNHEY and CDR2 is SMNVEV (reference sequence). CDR3 length equals 14 residues. CDR3 coding DNA: TGTGCCAGCAGTCCCGGACAGGGTGGCGGGGAGCTGTTTTTT. Protein sequence: CASSPGQGGGELFF.

This chain joins TRBV11-3 and TRBJ2-2; D uncertain. V dropped 5 bases and J dropped 5 bases, with 9 bases sitting between them. The CDR3 spans 13 residues. Germline loops: CDR1 SGHNT, CDR2 YENEEA. This chain's CDR3 is CASSPYRTGELFF. The CDR3 DNA is TGTGCCAGCAGCCCCTACCGGACCGGGGAGCTGTTTTTT.

This clone was counted once. This chain connects TRBV18 to TRBJ2-7; D perhaps matches TRBD1 (6 bases). The length of the CDR3 is 15 residues. CDR1 is KGHSH and CDR2 is LQKENI in the germline V gene. Trimming shortened V by 2 bases and J by 5 bases, and 16 bases separated the two germline ends. The DNA for the CDR3 is TGTGCCAGCTCACCAAGGCAGGGGTACGAGGACGAGCAGTACTTC. Translating gives CASSPRQGYEDEQYF.

This rearrangement joins TRBV4-3 to TRBJ1-1; a weak D match, TRBD1 (5 bases). Trimming left V 1 base short and J 4 bases short, with 7 bases between. Germline CDR1 and CDR2: LGHNA and YSLEER. This CDR3 comprises 13 residues. CDR3 DNA: TGCGCCAGCAGCCAAGTAACAGGCACTGAAGCTTTCTTT. It translates to CASSQVTGTEAFF.

This chain connects TRBV7-2 to TRBJ2-7; perhaps TRBD1 as D (6 bases). The CDR3 consists of 13 residues. Germline CDR1 and CDR2: SGHTA and FQGNSA. Trimming took off 3 bases at V and 7 bases at J, with 13 bases between the two ends. The chain's CDR3 is CASSFPSGTEQYF. The CDR3, as DNA: TGTGCCAGCAGCTTCCCGTCCGGGACAGAGCAGTACTTC. The full variable domain, rest sourced from reference TRBV7-2 and TRBJ2-7, is GAGVSQSPSNKVTEKGKDVELRCDPISGHTALYWYRQSLGQGLEFLIYFQGNSAPDKSGLPSDRFSAERTGGSVSTLTIQRTQQEDSAVYLCASSFPSGTEQYFGPGTRLTVT.

This clone was counted a single time. The rearrangement uses TRBV6-4 and TRBJ2-2; 10 bases map to TRBD2. CDR1 is MRHNA, CDR2 SNTAGT, per germline. The CDR3 length is 16 residues. Trimming took 4 bases from V and 6 from J; bases not matched to a gene: 8. The CDR3 coding sequence is TGTGCCAGCAGTGCTCTAGCGGGAGCGGAAGCCGGGGAGCTGTTTTTT. Translating it yields CASSALAGAEAGELFF.

V gene TRBV10-3 combines with J gene TRBJ2-7, with D perhaps TRBD2 (5 bases). The CDR3 has 12 residues. The V end lost 9 bases, the J end lost 2 bases, and 11 bases lay between the germline ends. Per germline, CDR1 ENHRY and CDR2 SYGVKD. DNA for the CDR3: TGTGCCATTGGACTTGTACCCTACGAGCAGTACTTC. This sequence encodes CAIGLVPYEQYF.

This chain joins TRBV5-4 and TRBJ2-7; TRBD2 is a possible D gene (8 bases). Germline V gene lookup returns CDR1 SGHNT and CDR2 YYREEE (reference sequence). V was shortened by 4 bases and J by 7 bases, with 21 bases between the two germline ends. The CDR3 has 15 amino acids. The DNA of the CDR3 is TGTGCCAGCAGCACAGGGGCGGGAGGAGGCAGGGAGCAGTACTTC. It translates to CASSTGAGGGREQYF.

The rearrangement uses TRBV9 and TRBJ2-7, with 7 nucleotides matching TRBD2. Trimming took 1 base from V and 0 from J; bases not matched to a gene: 4. Germline assignment: CDR1 SGDLS and CDR2 YYNGEE. The CDR3 is made up of 15 amino acids. CDR3 nucleotides: TGTGCCAGCAGCGTATCGAGCGGGGCCTCCTACGAGCAGTACTTC. Residues: CASSVSSGASYEQYF.

The chain is built from TRBV5-6 and TRBJ1-3, with unresolved D. CDR3 length equals 12 residues. The V gene lost 3 bases and the J gene lost 2 bases, with 3 bases spanning the gap. In germline, CDR1 is SGHDT, CDR2 YYEEEE. For the CDR3, the DNA is TGTGCCAGCAGCTCTACTGGAAACACCATATATTTT. It yields the protein CASSSTGNTIYF.

The chain employs TRBV10-1 and TRBJ2-3; tentative D call: TRBD1 (5 bases). Trimming cost V 3 bases and J 6 bases, with 13 bases left between them. There are 14 residues in the CDR3. The germline CDR1 and CDR2 sequences are WNHNN and SYGVQD (reference sequence). The CDR3 region has the DNA TGCGCCAGCAGTGACAGGGCCTCATCCGATACGCAGTATTTT. This gives the protein CASSDRASSDTQYF.

The sample holds a few counts of this clone. The gene calls are TRBV6-4 and TRBJ2-3; weak D call: TRBD2 (7 bases). From germline, CDR1 is MRHNA and CDR2 SNTAGT. The CDR3 spans 16 residues. Trimming pared 0 bases from V and 5 bases from J, leaving 15 bases between. As DNA, the CDR3 is TGTGCCAGCAGTGACTCGGGAACTAGGGGGGGAGATACGCAGTATTTT. This translates into CASSDSGTRGGDTQYF.

The V call is TRBV7-2, the J call TRBJ2-1, with D possibly TRBD2 on 6 matching bases. There are 16 residues in the CDR3. The ends were cut back, 4 bases at V and 8 bases at J, with 21 bases in the middle. CDR1 and CDR2 from the germline V gene are SGHTA and FQGNSA. The CDR3 DNA is TGTGCCAGCAGCTCAGTAACTAGCAAGGTTCCCGATGAGCAGTTCTTC. Translation: CASSSVTSKVPDEQFF.

This clone has only one observation. The genes are TRBV29-1 and TRBJ1-1; perhaps TRBD1 as D (5 bases). The germline V gene encodes CDR1 SQVTM and CDR2 ANQGSEA. V lost 4 bases, J lost 0 bases, and 12 bases lay in between. This CDR3 contains 14 residues. The CDR3: CSVVLGGMNTEAFF. As DNA, the CDR3 is TGCAGCGTTGTATTGGGGGGGATGAACACTGAAGCTTTCTTT.

The V call is TRBV30, the J call TRBJ2-7, with D maybe TRBD2 (5 bases). The CDR3 length is 12 residues. CDR1 and CDR2 (germline): GTSNPN, SVGIG (reference sequence). Trimming took 7 bases from V and 1 from J, leaving 11 bases between them. The CDR3 is CASVRGSYEQYF. In DNA form, the CDR3 reads TGTGCCTCGGTACGGGGTTCCTACGAGCAGTACTTC.

V usage is TRBV28 and J usage is TRBJ1-4; TRBD1 aligns across 8 bases. V was pared by 3 bases and J by 8 bases, with 5 bases of the junction left unmatched. CDR1 and CDR2 from the germline V gene are MDHEN and SYDVKM. This CDR3 has 14 residues. This CDR3 reads CASSLDRVGEKLFF. The CDR3 DNA sequence: TGTGCCAGCAGTTTGGACAGGGTTGGCGAAAAACTGTTTTTT.

The J gene is TRBJ2-6, the V gene TRBV15; D is unclear. Trimming left V 0 bases short and J 0 bases short, with 6 bases between. The CDR3 has 16 amino acids. Germline V lookup: CDR1 LNHNV, CDR2 YYDKDF (reference sequence). The CDR3 reads CATSRELSSGANVLTF. The CDR3 coding sequence is TGTGCCACCAGCAGAGAGTTGAGCTCTGGGGCCAACGTCCTGACTTTC.

This chain joins TRBV14 and TRBJ2-3, with D possibly TRBD1 on 5 matching bases. Trimming took 4 bases from V and 4 from J, leaving 6 bases between them. Germline V gene lookup returns CDR1 SGHDN and CDR2 FVKESK. This CDR3 is 12 amino acids long. The CDR3 reads CASSPTADTQYF. CDR3 DNA: TGTGCCAGCAGCCCGACAGCAGATACGCAGTATTTT.

The rearrangement uses TRBV5-1 and TRBJ2-2; the match to TRBD2 covers 14 bases. V trimming: 0 bases; J trimming: 4 bases; junction bases outside the gene matches: 2. This CDR3 has 17 residues. Looked up from germline, CDR1 is SGHRS and CDR2 is YFSETQ. The CDR3 loop reads CASSLGLAGGPTGELFF. The CDR3 nucleotides are TGCGCCAGCAGCTTGGGACTAGCGGGAGGGCCCACCGGGGAGCTGTTTTTT.

A single count supports this clone. The chain uses TRBV25-1 and TRBJ1-1; the D gene is possibly TRBD1 (6 bases). V was trimmed by 6 bases and J by 1 base, leaving 12 bases between them. The CDR3 has 14 amino acids. Germline-derived CDR1 and CDR2 are MGHDK and SYGVNS. CDR3 bases: TGTGCCAGCAGAGTCAGGGGCAAGAACACTGAAGCTTTCTTT. Translation gives CASRVRGKNTEAFF. The full variable domain, completed using reference TRBV25-1 and TRBJ1-1, is EADIYQTPRYLVIGTGKKITLECSQTMGHDKMYWYQQDPGMELHLIHYSYGVNSTEKGDLSSESTVSRIRTEHFPLTLESARPSHTSQYLCASRVRGKNTEAFFGQGTRLTVV.